The T cell receptor (beta chain) described here comes from a study of technical replicates of blood from a handful of donors. Germline trimming cut 2 bases from V and 6 bases from J; bases unmatched to any gene: 9. Germline V gives CDR1 SGHAT, CDR2 FQDESV (reference sequence). The CDR3 consists of 15 residues. Profiling relied on immunoSEQ multiplex PCR, and the TCRdb table lists in-frame clones only, not all of them. The sample contains about 75,000 clones, 90% to 95% of which appear only once. The genes are TRBV11-1 and TRBJ2-7; 8 bases agree with TRBD1. This TCR came from a human donor in good health. Some clones in this sample may be carry-over from other donors' samples. Sequencing was performed on T cells isolated from PBMCs. CDR3 sequence (DNA): TGTGCCAGCAGCTTATTTCTTGGGACAGGCGGCGAGCAGTACTTC. It codes for CASSLFLGTGGEQYF.